The sequence of this T cell receptor beta chain was determined in a study of identical twins. This CDR3 has 14 amino acids. The ends were cut back, 7 bases at V and 3 bases at J, with 15 bases in the middle. The germline V gene encodes CDR1 MNHEY and CDR2 SMNVEV (reference sequence). TCRdb reprocessed the 5' RACE reads with MiXCR, giving one entry per CDR3 protein. The sample records about 700,000 distinct CDR3 sequences, around 6.1% being singletons. This clonotype was counted ten times or more. Every sampled donor was Caucasian and healthy. The chain uses TRBV27 and TRBJ1-1; D gene uncertain. This TCR was sampled from a man aged 18 to 30 in good health. Sequencing input: naive T cells sorted from blood. CDR3 loop: CASMVTGSYTEAFF. CDR3 DNA: TGTGCCAGCATGGTGACCGGGTCGTACACTGAAGCTTTCTTT.